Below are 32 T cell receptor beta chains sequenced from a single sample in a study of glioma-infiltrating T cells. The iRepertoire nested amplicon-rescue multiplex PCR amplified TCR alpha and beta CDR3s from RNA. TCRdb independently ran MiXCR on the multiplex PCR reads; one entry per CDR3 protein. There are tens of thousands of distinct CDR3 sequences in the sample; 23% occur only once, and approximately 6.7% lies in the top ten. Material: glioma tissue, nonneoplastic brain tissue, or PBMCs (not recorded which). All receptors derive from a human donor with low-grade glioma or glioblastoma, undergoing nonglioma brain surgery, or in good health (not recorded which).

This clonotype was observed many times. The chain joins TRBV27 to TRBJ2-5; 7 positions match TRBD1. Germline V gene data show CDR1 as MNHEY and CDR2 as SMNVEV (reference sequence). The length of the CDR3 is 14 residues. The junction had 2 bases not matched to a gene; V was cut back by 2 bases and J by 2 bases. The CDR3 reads CASSLTGAQETQYF. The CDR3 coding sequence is TGTGCCAGCAGTTTAACAGGGGCGCAAGAGACCCAGTACTTC.

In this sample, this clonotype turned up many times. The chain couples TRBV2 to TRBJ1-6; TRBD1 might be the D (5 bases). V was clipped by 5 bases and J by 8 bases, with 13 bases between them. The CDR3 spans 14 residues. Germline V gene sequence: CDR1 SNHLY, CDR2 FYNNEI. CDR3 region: CASSRRTLDSPLHF. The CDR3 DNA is TGTGCCAGCAGTCGAAGGACATTGGATTCACCCCTCCACTTT.

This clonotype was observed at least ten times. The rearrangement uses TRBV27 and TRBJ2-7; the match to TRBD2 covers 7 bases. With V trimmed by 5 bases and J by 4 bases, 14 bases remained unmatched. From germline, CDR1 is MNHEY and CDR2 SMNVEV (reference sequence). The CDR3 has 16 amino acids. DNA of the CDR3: TGTGCCAGCAGTCCTGACGTCGGGACTACCATATACGAGCAGTACTTC. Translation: CASSPDVGTTIYEQYF.

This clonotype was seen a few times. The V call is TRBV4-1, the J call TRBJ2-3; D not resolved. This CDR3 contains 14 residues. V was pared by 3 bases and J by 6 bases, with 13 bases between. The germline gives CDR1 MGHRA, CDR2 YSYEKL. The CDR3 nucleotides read TGCGCCAGCAGCCAGCGATTCCTAGGGGATACGCAGTATTTT. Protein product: CASSQRFLGDTQYF.

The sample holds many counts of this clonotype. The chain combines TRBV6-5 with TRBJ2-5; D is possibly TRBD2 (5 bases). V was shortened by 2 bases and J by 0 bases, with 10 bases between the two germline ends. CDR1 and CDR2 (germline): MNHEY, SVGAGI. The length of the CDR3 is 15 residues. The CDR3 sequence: CASSYATGYQETQYF. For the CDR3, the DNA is TGTGCCAGCAGTTACGCGACGGGGTACCAAGAGACCCAGTACTTC.

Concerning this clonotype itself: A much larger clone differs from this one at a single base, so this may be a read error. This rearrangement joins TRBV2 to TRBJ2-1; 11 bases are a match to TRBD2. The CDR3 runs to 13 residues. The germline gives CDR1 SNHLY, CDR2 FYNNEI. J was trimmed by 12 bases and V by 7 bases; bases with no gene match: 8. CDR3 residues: CASNSGRGWGQFF. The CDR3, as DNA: TGTGCCAGCAATAGCGGGAGGGGATGGGGGCAGTTCTTC. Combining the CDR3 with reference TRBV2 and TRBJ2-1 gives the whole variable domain EPEVTQTPSHQVTQMGQEVILRCVPISNHLYFYWYRQILGQKVEFLVSFYNNEISEKSEIFDDQFSVERPDGSNFTLKIRSTKLEDSAMYFCASNSGRGWGQFFGPGTRLTVL.

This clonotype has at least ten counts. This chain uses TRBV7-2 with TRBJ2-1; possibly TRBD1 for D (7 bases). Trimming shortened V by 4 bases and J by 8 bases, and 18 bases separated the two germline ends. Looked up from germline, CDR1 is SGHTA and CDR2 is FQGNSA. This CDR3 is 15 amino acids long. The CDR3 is CASSSGGPAGHEQFF. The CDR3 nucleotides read TGTGCCAGCAGCTCAGGGGGGCCGGCTGGTCATGAGCAGTTCTTC. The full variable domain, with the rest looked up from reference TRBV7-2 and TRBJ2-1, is GAGVSQSPSNKVTEKGKDVELRCDPISGHTALYWYRQSLGQGLEFLIYFQGNSAPDKSGLPSDRFSAERTGGSVSTLTIQRTQQEDSAVYLCASSSGGPAGHEQFFGPGTRLTVL.

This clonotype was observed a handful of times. Here the CDR3 reads CASSPRGSSYEQYF. CDR3 nucleotides: TGTGCCAGCAGTCCCAGGGGGAGCTCCTACGAGCAGTACTTC. The chain employs TRBV12-3 or TRBV12-4 and TRBJ2-7; TRBD1 matches 7 bases. V dropped 5 bases and J dropped 0; count of bases not matched to a gene: 4. This CDR3 is 14 amino acids long.

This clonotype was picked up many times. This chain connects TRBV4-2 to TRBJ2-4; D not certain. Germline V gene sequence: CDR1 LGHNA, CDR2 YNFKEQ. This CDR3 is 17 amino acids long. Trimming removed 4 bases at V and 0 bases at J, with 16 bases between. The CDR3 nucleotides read TGTGCCAGCAGCCCCCCTCCCTTGACGGTAGCCAAAAACATTCAGTACTTC. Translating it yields CASSPPPLTVAKNIQYF.

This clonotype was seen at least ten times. CDR3 region: CASSFRGPNTEAFF. In DNA form, the CDR3 reads TGTGCCAGCAGCTTTAGGGGGCCTAACACTGAAGCTTTCTTT. The chain has TRBV7-8 and TRBJ1-1; 7 bases match TRBD1. Trimming took 3 bases from V and 2 from J; bases not matched to a gene: 3. The CDR3 loop spans 14 amino acids. Per germline, CDR1 SGHVS and CDR2 FQNEAQ.

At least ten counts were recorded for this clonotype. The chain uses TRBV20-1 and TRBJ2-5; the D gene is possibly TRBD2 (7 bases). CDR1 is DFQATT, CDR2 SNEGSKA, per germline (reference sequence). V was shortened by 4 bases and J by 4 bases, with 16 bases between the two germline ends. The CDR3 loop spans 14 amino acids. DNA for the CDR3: TGCAGTGCTACCCTGGGGGGGGCTTCAGAGACCCAGTACTTC. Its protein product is CSATLGGASETQYF.

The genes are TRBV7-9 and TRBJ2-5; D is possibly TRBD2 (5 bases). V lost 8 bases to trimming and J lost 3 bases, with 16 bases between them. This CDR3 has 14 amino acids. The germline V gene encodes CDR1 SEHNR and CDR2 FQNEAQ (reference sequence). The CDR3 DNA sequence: TGTGCCAGCCAGCAGCTTAGCGATAAAGAGACCCAGTACTTC. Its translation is CASQQLSDKETQYF.

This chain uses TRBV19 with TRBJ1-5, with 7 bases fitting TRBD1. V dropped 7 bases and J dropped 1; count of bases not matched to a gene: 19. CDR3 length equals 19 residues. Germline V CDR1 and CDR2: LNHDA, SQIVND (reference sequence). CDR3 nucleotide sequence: TGTGCCAGTAATCCTCGGAGGACAGGTGATTTATACAGCAATCAGCCCCAGCATTTT. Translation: CASNPRRTGDLYSNQPQHF. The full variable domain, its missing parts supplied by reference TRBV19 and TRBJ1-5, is DGGITQSPKYLFRKEGQNVTLSCEQNLNHDAMYWYRQDPGQGLRLIYYSQIVNDFQKGDIAEGYSVSREKKESFPLTVTSAQKNPTAFYLCASNPRRTGDLYSNQPQHFGDGTRLSIL.

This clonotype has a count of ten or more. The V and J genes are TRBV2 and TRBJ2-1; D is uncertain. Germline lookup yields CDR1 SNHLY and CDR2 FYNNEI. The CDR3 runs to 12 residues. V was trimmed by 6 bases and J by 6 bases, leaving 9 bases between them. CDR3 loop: CASRTTPNEQFF. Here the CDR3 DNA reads TGTGCCAGCAGGACCACTCCCAATGAGCAGTTCTTC.

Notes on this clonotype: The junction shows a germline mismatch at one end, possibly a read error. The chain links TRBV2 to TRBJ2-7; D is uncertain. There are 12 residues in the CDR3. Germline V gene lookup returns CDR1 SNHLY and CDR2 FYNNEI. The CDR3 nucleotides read TGTGCCAGCTCTTATAGCTCCTACGAGCAGCACTTC. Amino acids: CASSYSSYEQHF.

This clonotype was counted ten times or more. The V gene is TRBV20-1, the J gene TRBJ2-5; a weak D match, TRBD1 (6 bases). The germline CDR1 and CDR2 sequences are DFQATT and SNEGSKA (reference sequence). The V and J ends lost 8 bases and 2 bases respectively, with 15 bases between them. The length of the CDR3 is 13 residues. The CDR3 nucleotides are TGCAGTACACGGGACACCCCACAAGAGACCCAGTACTTC. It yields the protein CSTRDTPQETQYF.

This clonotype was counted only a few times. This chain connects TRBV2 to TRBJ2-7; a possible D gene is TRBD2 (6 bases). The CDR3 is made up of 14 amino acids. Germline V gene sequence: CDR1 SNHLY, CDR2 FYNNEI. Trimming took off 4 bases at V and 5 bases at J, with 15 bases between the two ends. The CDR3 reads CASSAGTLGHEQYF. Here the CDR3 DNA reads TGTGCCAGCAGTGCCGGGACTTTGGGGCACGAGCAGTACTTC.

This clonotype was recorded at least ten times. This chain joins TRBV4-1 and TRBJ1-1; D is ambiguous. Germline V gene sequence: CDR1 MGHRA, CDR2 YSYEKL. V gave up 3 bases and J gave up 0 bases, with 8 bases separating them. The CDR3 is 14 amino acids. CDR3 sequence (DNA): TGCGCCAGCAGCCATGGAAAGGTGAACACTGAAGCTTTCTTT. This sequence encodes CASSHGKVNTEAFF.

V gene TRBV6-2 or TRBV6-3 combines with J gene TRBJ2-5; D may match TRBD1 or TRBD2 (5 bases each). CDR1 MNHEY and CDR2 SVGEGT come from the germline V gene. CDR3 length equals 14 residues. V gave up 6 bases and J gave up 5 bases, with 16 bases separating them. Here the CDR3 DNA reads TGTGCCAGCAGCAACCCCGAGGGGCGGGAGACCCAGTACTTC. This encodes CASSNPEGRETQYF.

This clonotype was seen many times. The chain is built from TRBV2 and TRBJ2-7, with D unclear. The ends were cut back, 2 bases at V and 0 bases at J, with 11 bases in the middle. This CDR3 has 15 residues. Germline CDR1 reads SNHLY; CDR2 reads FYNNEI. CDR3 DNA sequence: TGTGCCAGCAGTGAACGGAAGGGCGGCTCCTACGAGCAGTACTTC. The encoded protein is CASSERKGGSYEQYF.

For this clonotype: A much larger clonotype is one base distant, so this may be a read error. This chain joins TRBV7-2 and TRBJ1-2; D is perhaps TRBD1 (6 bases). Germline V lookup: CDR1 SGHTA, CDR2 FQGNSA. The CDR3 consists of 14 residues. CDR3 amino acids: CASSLQGGGYGYNF. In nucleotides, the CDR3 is TGTGCCAGCAGCCTCCAAGGGGGTGGTTATGGCTACAACTTC.

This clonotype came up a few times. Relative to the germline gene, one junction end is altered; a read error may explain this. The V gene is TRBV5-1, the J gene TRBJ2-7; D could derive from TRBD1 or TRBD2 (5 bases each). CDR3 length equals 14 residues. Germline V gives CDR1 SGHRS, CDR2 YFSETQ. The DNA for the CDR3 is TGCGCCAGCAGCTTGGCCGAGGAGAGGGGCAATTCGACCTTC. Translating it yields CASSLAEERGNSTF.

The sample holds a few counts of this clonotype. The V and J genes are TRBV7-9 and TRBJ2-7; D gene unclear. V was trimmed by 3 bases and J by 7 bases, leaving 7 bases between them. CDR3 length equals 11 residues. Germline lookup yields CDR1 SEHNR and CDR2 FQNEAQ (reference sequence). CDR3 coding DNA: TGTGCCAGCAGCTTGCGGATAGAGCAGTACTTC. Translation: CASSLRIEQYF.

In DNA, the CDR3 is TGTGCCAGCAGCTTAAGGGCAGGGGCCTCCTACGAGCAGTACTTC. This encodes CASSLRAGASYEQYF. The genes are TRBV5-4 and TRBJ2-7; TRBD1 is a possible D gene (6 bases). The V gene's germline CDR1 is SGHNT and CDR2 YYREEE (reference sequence). The CDR3 length is 15 residues. The ends were cut back, 2 bases at V and 0 bases at J, with 12 bases in the middle. Full variable domain (missing parts from reference TRBV5-4 and TRBJ2-7): ETGVTQSPTHLIKTRGQQVTLRCSSQSGHNTVSWYQQALGQGPQFIFQYYREEENGRGNFPPRFSGLQFPNYSSELNVNALELDDSALYLCASSLRAGASYEQYFGPGTRLTVT.

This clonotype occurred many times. The CDR3 loop reads CASSQGTGDTSSYNSPLHF. The CDR3 bases are TGTGCCAGCAGCCAGGGGACTGGGGACACGAGCTCCTATAATTCACCCCTCCACTTT. The chain employs TRBV3-1 and TRBJ1-6, with D tentatively TRBD1 (6 bases). The germline V gene encodes CDR1 LGHDT and CDR2 YNNKEL (reference sequence). The CDR3 runs 19 residues. V lost 3 bases to trimming and J lost 0 bases, with 18 bases between them.

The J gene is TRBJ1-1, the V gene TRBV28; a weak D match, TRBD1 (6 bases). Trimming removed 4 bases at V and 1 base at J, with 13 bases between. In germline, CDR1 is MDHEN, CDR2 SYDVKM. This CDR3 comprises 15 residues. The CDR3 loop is CASSSGDTSNTEAFF. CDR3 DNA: TGTGCCAGCAGTTCAGGGGACACCTCGAACACTGAAGCTTTCTTT. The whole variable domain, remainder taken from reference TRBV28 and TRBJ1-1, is DVKVTQSSRYLVKRTGEKVFLECVQDMDHENMFWYRQDPGLGLRLIYFSYDVKMKEKGDIPEGYSVSREKKERFSLILESASTNQTSMYLCASSSGDTSNTEAFFGQGTRLTVV.

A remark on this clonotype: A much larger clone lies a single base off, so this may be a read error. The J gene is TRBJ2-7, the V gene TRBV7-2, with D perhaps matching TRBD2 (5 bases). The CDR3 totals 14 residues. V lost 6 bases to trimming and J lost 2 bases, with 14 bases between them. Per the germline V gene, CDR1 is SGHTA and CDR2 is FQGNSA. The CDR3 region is CASRPPGLPYEQYF. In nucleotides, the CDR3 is TGTGCCAGCAGACCCCCCGGACTCCCCTACGAGCAGTACTTC.

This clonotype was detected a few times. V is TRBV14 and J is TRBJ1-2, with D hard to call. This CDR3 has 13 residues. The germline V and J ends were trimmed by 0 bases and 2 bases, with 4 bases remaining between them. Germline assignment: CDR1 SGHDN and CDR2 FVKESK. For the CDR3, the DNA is TGTGCCAGCAGCCAAGAATGGAACTATGGCTACACCTTC. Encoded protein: CASSQEWNYGYTF.

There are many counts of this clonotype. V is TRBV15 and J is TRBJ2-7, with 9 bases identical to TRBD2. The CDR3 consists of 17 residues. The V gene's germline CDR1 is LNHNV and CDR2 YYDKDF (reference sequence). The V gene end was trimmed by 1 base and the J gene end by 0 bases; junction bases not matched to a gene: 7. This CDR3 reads CATSRASRLADSYEQYF. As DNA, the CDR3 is TGTGCCACCAGCAGAGCCTCTCGACTAGCGGACTCCTACGAGCAGTACTTC.

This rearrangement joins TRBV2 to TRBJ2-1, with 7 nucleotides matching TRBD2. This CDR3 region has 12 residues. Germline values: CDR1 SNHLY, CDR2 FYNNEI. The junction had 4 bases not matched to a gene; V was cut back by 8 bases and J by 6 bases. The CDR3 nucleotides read TGTGCCAGCCGGGAGGTGAGCAATGAGCAGTTCTTC. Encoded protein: CASREVSNEQFF.

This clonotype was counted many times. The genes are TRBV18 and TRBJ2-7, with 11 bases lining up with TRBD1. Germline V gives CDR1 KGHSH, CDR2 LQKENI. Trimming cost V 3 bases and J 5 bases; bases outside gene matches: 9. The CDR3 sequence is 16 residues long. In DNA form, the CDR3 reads TGTGCCAGCTCACCCCGGACAGGGGGCGCGAACCACGAGCAGTACTTC. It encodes CASSPRTGGANHEQYF. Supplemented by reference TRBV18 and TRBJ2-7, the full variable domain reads NAGVMQNPRHLVRRRGQEARLRCSPMKGHSHVYWYRQLPEEGLKFMVYLQKENIIDESGMPKERFSAEFPKEGPSILRIQQVVRGDSAAYFCASSPRTGGANHEQYFGPGTRLTVT.

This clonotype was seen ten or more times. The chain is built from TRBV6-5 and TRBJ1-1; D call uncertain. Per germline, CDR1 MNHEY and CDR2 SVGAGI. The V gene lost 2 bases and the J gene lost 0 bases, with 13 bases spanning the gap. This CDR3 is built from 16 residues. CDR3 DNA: TGTGCCAGCAGTTACCGGGCGAGAAACATGAACACTGAAGCTTTCTTT. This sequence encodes CASSYRARNMNTEAFF.